A single TCR beta chain is shown here with its context. Its antigen is currently unknown. Healthy bone marrow donors made up the donor group. The data are from a study of cytomegalovirus exposure and HLA in healthy donors. Study-level findings and limits: Available immune exposure information was restricted to CMV serostatus only. Per published reports, the classifier diagnosed cytomegalovirus status with high specificity and sensitivity.

The trim removed 4 bases at V and 12 bases at J, leaving 8 bases unmatched. The CDR3 spans 13 residues. Germline V gives CDR1 LGHNA, CDR2 YSLEER. The PCR made use of 60 Vbeta and 13 Jbeta primers. The data were produced by immunoSEQ multiplex PCR, yet TCRdb's version contains in-frame clones alone and is incomplete. The data show roughly 120,000 clones, roughly 83% seen once. This receptor was identified in a man in his late teens or twenties in good health and CMV-seronegative. The sample taken for sequencing was PBMCs. The chain employs TRBV4-3 and TRBJ1-1; 10 nucleotides line up with TRBD1. The CDR3 DNA sequence: TGCGCCAGCAGCCCAGGACAGGGGGAGTGGTCTTTCTTT. Translated: CASSPGQGEWSFF.